The sample holds a few counts of the clone carrying this TCR beta chain. Per the germline V gene, CDR1 is LGHDT and CDR2 is YNNKEL (reference sequence). Between the trimmed V and J ends, which lost 4 bases and 8 bases, there was a span of 14 bases. This CDR3 is 13 amino acids long. Unique molecular identifiers were present on the cDNA, and a universal primer site came from template switching. TCRdb fed the 5' RACE reads into MiXCR, producing one record per CDR3 protein. The sample holds 280,000 or so distinct CDR3 sequences, about 8.1% seen once. This sample was included in a study of identical twins. Another study also made use of these data, one on yellow fever vaccine responses in identical twins.

The genes are TRBV3-1 and TRBJ2-5; D assignment may be TRBD1 or TRBD2 (6 bases each). Source material: memory (CD45RO+) T cells sorted from blood. The sequence was obtained from a woman younger than 35 in good health. CDR3 region: CASSLRWGATQYF. CDR3 bases: TGTGCCAGCAGCCTACGCTGGGGGGCAACCCAGTACTTC.